This T cell receptor (beta chain) was recovered during a study of T cell responses to AZD1222 COVID-19 vaccine. Repertoires were generated with immunoSEQ multiplex PCR, while TCRdb's copy carries only in-frame clones and drops some. The table lists over 100,000 clones, about 88% of them singletons. Germline CDR1 reads MNHEY; CDR2 reads SVGAGI. CDR3 length: 14 amino acids. Trimming cost V 5 bases and J 1 base, with 11 bases left between them. Sequencing used peripheral blood, obtained on day 0 of AZD1222 vaccination. V and J are TRBV6-5 and TRBJ1-1; D may be TRBD1 (6 bases). The receptor was isolated from an adult in good health. The CDR3 spells CASSLLQGNTEAFF. The CDR3 DNA reads TGTGCCAGCAGTCTCCTACAGGGGAACACTGAAGCTTTCTTT.